The 14 T cell receptor beta chains given below trace back to one sample, sequenced in a study of cytomegalovirus exposure and HLA in healthy donors. PCR was performed using 60 Vbeta and 13 Jbeta primers. The method was immunoSEQ multiplex PCR; TCRdb's version includes in-frame clones alone and lacks a portion of them. This sample has around 100,000 clones, with 73% found just once. The sequenced sample consisted of PBMCs. Receptor source: a woman aged 30 to 39 in good health and CMV-seronegative.

This chain uses TRBV25-1 with TRBJ1-4; 10 bases are a match to TRBD1. The CDR3 has 18 amino acids. The ends lost 4 bases at V and 0 bases at J; junction bases unmatched: 8. Germline assignment: CDR1 MGHDK and CDR2 SYGVNS. DNA for the CDR3: TGTGCCAGCAGTGGTCCCGGGACAGGGGATGCAACTAATGAAAAACTGTTTTTT. As protein: CASSGPGTGDATNEKLFF. Drawing the rest from reference TRBV25-1 and TRBJ1-4, the complete variable domain is EADIYQTPRYLVIGTGKKITLECSQTMGHDKMYWYQQDPGMELHLIHYSYGVNSTEKGDLSSESTVSRIRTEHFPLTLESARPSHTSQYLCASSGPGTGDATNEKLFFGSGTQLSVL.

The chain carries TRBV30 and TRBJ1-2, with a possible D match to TRBD1 (6 bases). V was trimmed by 3 bases and J by 4 bases, leaving 9 bases between them. Looked up from germline, CDR1 is GTSNPN and CDR2 is SVGIG (reference sequence). The CDR3 sequence is 12 residues long. The CDR3 coding sequence is TGTGCCTGGAGGGACAGACTCTATGGCTACACCTTC. It translates to CAWRDRLYGYTF.

The genes are TRBV28 and TRBJ1-1, with D tentatively TRBD1 (5 bases). CDR3 length equals 13 residues. Trimming removed 6 bases at V and 4 bases at J, with 12 bases between. Germline lookup yields CDR1 MDHEN and CDR2 SYDVKM. The DNA of the CDR3 is TGTGCCAGCAGGACTTCCGGGGGCACTGAAGCTTTCTTT. Translating gives CASRTSGGTEAFF.

The chain employs TRBV5-1 and TRBJ2-4; D might be TRBD2 (5 bases). The CDR3 has 15 residues. CDR1 SGHRS and CDR2 YFSETQ come from the germline V gene. Deletions cut 2 bases from V and 0 bases from J, with 9 bases between. CDR3 in amino acids: CASSLERLAKNIQYF. CDR3 nucleotide sequence: TGCGCCAGCAGCTTAGAGCGGCTAGCCAAAAACATTCAGTACTTC.

The chain employs TRBV6-5 and TRBJ1-1, with D perhaps TRBD1 (6 bases). Germline CDR1 reads MNHEY; CDR2 reads SVGAGI. The CDR3 covers 14 residues. The V and J ends lost 0 bases and 7 bases respectively, with 12 bases between them. CDR3 DNA sequence: TGTGCCAGCAGTTACTCGCGTACAGGGAGTGAAGCTTTCTTT. This encodes CASSYSRTGSEAFF.

V is TRBV5-4 and J is TRBJ1-2, with a weak D call TRBD1 (5 bases). V dropped 5 bases and J dropped 6 bases, with 23 bases sitting between them. Germline V gene sequence: CDR1 SGHNT, CDR2 YYREEE (reference sequence). The CDR3 covers 16 residues. CDR3 protein: CASRKSGGGGYHGYTF. Here the CDR3 DNA reads TGTGCCAGCAGAAAGAGCGGGGGGGGAGGGTATCATGGCTACACCTTC.

This chain joins TRBV11-2 and TRBJ1-1; 8 bases align to TRBD1. This CDR3 is 15 amino acids long. Germline V gene data show CDR1 as SGHAT and CDR2 as FQNNGV. Unmatched junction bases numbered 9, after V lost 4 bases and J lost 5 bases. CDR3 in amino acids: CASSSYRGRGTEAFF. The CDR3 DNA is TGTGCCAGCAGCTCATACAGGGGGAGAGGAACTGAAGCTTTCTTT.

This clone has at least ten counts. The chain uses TRBV4-2 and TRBJ1-6, with 7 positions matching TRBD1. CDR1 LGHNA and CDR2 YNFKEQ come from the germline V gene. V dropped 0 bases and J dropped 9; count of bases not matched to a gene: 11. The CDR3 length is 17 residues. CDR3 bases: TGTGCCAGCAGCCAAGATCTAGGACAGGTCATGGGTTCACCCCTCCACTTT. As protein: CASSQDLGQVMGSPLHF.

This clone came up once. This chain joins TRBV27 and TRBJ2-7, with D possibly matching TRBD2 (5 bases). In germline, CDR1 is MNHEY, CDR2 SMNVEV (reference sequence). V was trimmed by 5 bases and J by 2 bases, leaving 10 bases between them. This CDR3 is 13 amino acids long. CDR3 DNA: TGTGCCAGCAGTCCGAGGGTTACCTACGAGCAGTACTTC. Encoded protein: CASSPRVTYEQYF.

The chain carries TRBV6-1 and TRBJ1-1; 7 bases line up with TRBD1. CDR3 length: 14 residues. Germline values: CDR1 MNHNS, CDR2 SASEGT. V trimming: 6 bases; J trimming: 4 bases; junction bases outside the gene matches: 8. CDR3 in DNA: TGTGCCAGCAGGCTACGACAGGGAGTCACTGAAGCTTTCTTT. Protein: CASRLRQGVTEAFF.

V is TRBV4-3 and J is TRBJ1-2, with D maybe TRBD1 (5 bases). CDR1 LGHNA and CDR2 YSLEER come from the germline V gene. This CDR3 is 15 amino acids long. The V gene lost 0 bases and the J gene lost 7 bases, with 15 bases spanning the gap. CDR3 loop: CASSQDLGALGGYTF. The CDR3 nucleotides are TGCGCCAGCAGCCAAGATTTAGGGGCACTTGGTGGCTACACCTTC.

The chain has TRBV30 and TRBJ1-5, with TRBD1 matching over 9 bases. The junction had 8 bases not matched to a gene; V was cut back by 1 base and J by 7 bases. Germline-derived CDR1 and CDR2 are GTSNPN and SVGIG (reference sequence). This CDR3 has 15 residues. The CDR3 coding sequence is TGTGCCTGGAGTGGTCCGGGACAGGGTTACCAGCCCCAGCATTTT. This translates into CAWSGPGQGYQPQHF.

The chain carries TRBV2 and TRBJ2-7, with 10 bases aligning to TRBD2. The CDR3 has 14 residues. Germline lookup yields CDR1 SNHLY and CDR2 FYNNEI. V gave up 5 bases and J gave up 6 bases; unmatched junction bases: 7. CDR3 sequence reads: CASSSHGTSAEQYF. The CDR3 DNA reads TGTGCCAGCAGTTCACACGGGACTAGCGCCGAGCAGTACTTC.

This rearrangement joins TRBV11-2 to TRBJ2-7, with D possibly TRBD2 on 6 matching bases. Trimming removed 5 bases at V and 3 bases at J, with 8 bases between. CDR1 and CDR2 from the germline V gene are SGHAT and FQNNGV. The CDR3 extends over 12 amino acids. The CDR3 is CASSLSGYEQYF. The CDR3 coding sequence is TGTGCCAGCAGCCTTAGCGGCTACGAGCAGTACTTC.